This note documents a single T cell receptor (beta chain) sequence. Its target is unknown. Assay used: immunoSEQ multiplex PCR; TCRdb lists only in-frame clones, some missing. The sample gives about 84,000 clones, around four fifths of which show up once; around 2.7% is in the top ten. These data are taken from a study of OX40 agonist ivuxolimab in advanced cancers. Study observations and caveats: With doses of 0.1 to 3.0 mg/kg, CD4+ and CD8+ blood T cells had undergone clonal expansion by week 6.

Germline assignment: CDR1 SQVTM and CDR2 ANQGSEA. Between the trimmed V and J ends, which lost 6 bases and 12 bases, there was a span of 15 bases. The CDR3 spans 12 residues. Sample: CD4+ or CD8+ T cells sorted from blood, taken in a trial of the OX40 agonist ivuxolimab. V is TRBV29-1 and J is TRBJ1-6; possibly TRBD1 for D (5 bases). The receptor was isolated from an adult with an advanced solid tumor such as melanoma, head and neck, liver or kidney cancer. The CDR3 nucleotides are TGCAGCGTACAGCCTTGGGGGGGACCCCTCCACTTT. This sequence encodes CSVQPWGGPLHF.